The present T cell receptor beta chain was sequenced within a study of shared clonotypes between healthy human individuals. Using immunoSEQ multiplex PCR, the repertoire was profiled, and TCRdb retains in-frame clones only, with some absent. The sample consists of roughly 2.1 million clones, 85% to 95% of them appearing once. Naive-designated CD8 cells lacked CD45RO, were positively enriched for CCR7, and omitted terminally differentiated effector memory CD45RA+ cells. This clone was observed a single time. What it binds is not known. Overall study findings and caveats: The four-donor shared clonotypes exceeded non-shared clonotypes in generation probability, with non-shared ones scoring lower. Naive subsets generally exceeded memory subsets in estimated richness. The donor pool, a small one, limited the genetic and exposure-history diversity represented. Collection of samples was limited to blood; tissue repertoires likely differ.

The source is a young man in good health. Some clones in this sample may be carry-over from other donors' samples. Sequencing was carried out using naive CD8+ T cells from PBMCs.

CDR3 in amino acids: CASSPDRRYYEQYF. CDR3 DNA sequence: TGTGCCAGCAGCCCGGACAGAAGATACTACGAGCAGTACTTC. This chain uses TRBV4-2 with TRBJ2-7; D perhaps matches TRBD1 (6 bases). Deletions cut 4 bases from V and 3 bases from J, with 13 bases between. This CDR3 spans 14 amino acids. CDR1 and CDR2 from the germline V gene are LGHNA and YNFKEQ.